This TCR beta chain was sequenced during a study of blood T cell repertoires in COVID-19. For the study at large: Samples taken during acute and convalescent COVID-19 were collected in the United States, Italy and Spain.

Profiled with immunoSEQ multiplex PCR; TCRdb holds only in-frame clones, not every one. The sample lists a few hundred thousand clones, roughly 85% occurring once. Germline-derived CDR1 and CDR2 are MGHRA and YSYEKL. This CDR3 region has 13 residues. After removal of 1 base from V and 6 bases from J, the junction contained 1 base not matched to a gene. The sequencing sample was made of peripheral blood. The TCR was taken from a woman in her 70s with acute or convalescent COVID-19. The rearrangement uses TRBV4-1 and TRBJ1-2; 8 positions match TRBD1. The CDR3 DNA reads TGCGCCAGCAGCCAAGGGGACAGGAATGGCTACACCTTC. Its translation: CASSQGDRNGYTF.